These 6 T cell receptor beta chains were sequenced from one sample in a study of T cells in Graves' hyperthyroidism and ophthalmopathy. Template material for amplifying TCR beta CDR3 regions consisted of RNA transcripts. The HTBI primer set drove a first-round RT-PCR of the TCR CDR3. TCRdb reprocessed the multiplex PCR reads with MiXCR, giving one entry per CDR3 protein. The sample contains 500,000 or so distinct CDR3 sequences, approximately 17% of which appear only once. The sample taken for sequencing was blood. Every receptor here comes from a woman in her late teens or twenties with Graves' ophthalmopathy.

As regards this clonotype: Just one base apart from a much larger clone, this may be a read error. The chain couples TRBV6-1 to TRBJ2-5; perhaps TRBD1 as D (6 bases). The CDR3 has 16 amino acids. Per germline, CDR1 MNHNS and CDR2 SASEGT. The CDR3 DNA reads TGTGCCAGCAGACCTTACGTCGGACAGCAACAAGAGACCCAGCACTTC. It specifies CASRPYVGQQQETQHF.

This clonotype was counted at least ten times. The V call is TRBV30, the J call TRBJ2-2; 7 bases match TRBD2. After removal of 0 bases from V and 3 bases from J, the junction contained 4 bases not matched to a gene. Germline loops: CDR1 GTSNPN, CDR2 SVGIG (reference sequence). There are 15 residues in the CDR3. The CDR3 reads CAWSVGRVDTGELFF. CDR3 in DNA: TGTGCCTGGAGTGTGGGGAGGGTCGACACCGGGGAGCTGTTTTTT.

This clonotype was counted ten times or more. V is TRBV6-2 or TRBV6-3 and J is TRBJ1-1; D might be TRBD1 (5 bases). The V and J ends lost 5 bases and 6 bases respectively, with 16 bases between them. The length of the CDR3 is 14 residues. Germline loops: CDR1 MNHEY, CDR2 SVGEGT. CDR3 in amino acids: CASSDRQRAAEAFF. The CDR3 bases are TGTGCCAGCAGTGATCGACAGCGGGCTGCTGAAGCTTTCTTT.

This clonotype was seen repeatedly, ten times or more. This chain links TRBV11-1 with TRBJ1-1; D might be TRBD1 (6 bases). The CDR3 length is 13 residues. Deletions cut 5 bases from V and 6 bases from J, with 13 bases between. Per germline, CDR1 SGHAT and CDR2 FQDESV (reference sequence). The CDR3 sequence is CASSATGSAEAFF. The CDR3 DNA follows: TGTGCCAGCAGCGCCACAGGGAGCGCTGAAGCTTTCTTT.

The J gene is TRBJ2-3, the V gene TRBV2; the match to TRBD2 covers 10 bases. Germline V gene data show CDR1 as SNHLY and CDR2 as FYNNEI. With 1 base clipped from V and 4 bases from J, the junction kept 11 bases outside the gene matches. The CDR3 is made up of 18 amino acids. This chain's CDR3 is CASSEEAGGTVVPDTQYF. The CDR3 DNA sequence: TGTGCCAGCAGTGAAGAAGCGGGGGGGACTGTCGTCCCAGATACGCAGTATTTT.

This clonotype was seen repeatedly, ten times or more. The rearrangement links TRBV6-2 or TRBV6-3 to TRBJ1-1; D is uncertain. V was clipped by 0 bases and J by 6 bases, with 14 bases between them. The CDR3 runs 15 residues. Germline-derived CDR1 and CDR2 are MNHEY and SVGEGT. The CDR3 DNA reads as TGTGCCAGCAGTTACTCGATGTTCCCAAGCGCTGAAGCTTTCTTT. Translation gives CASSYSMFPSAEAFF.